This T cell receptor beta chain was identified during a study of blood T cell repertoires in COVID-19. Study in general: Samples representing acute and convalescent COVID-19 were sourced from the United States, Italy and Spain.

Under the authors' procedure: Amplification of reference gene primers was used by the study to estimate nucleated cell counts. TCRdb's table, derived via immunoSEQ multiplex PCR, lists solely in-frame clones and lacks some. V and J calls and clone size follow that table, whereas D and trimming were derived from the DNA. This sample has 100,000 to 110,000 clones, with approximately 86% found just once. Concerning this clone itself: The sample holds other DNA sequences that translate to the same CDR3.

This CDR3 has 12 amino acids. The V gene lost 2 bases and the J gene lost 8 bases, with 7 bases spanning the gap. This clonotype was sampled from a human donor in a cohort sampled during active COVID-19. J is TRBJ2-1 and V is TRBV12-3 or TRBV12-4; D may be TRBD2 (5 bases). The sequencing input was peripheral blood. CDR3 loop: CASSLLAYEQFF. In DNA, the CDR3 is TGTGCCAGCAGTTTATTAGCGTATGAGCAGTTCTTC.